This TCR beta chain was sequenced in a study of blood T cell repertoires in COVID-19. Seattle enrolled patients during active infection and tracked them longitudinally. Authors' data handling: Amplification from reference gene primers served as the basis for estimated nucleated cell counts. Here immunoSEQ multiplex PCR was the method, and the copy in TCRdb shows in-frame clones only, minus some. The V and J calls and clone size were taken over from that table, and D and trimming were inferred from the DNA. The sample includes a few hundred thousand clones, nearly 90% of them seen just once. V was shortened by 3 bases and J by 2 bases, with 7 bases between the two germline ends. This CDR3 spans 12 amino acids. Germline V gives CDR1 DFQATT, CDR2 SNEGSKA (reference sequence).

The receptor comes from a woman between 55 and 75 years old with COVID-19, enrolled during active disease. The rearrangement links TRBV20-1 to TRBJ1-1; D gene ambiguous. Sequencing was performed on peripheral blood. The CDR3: CSASAGNTEAFF. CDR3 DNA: TGCAGTGCTAGTGCCGGTAACACTGAAGCTTTCTTT.